Listed below are T cell receptor beta chains from one sample, sequenced in a study of blood T cells in healthy people across ages. TCRdb analysed the 5' RACE reads with MiXCR anew, one entry per CDR3 protein. The table has just over 800,000 distinct CDR3 sequences, under 80% seen once. The source material was blood. Receptors originate from a young man in good health. CDR3s include the opening cysteine and the closing phenylalanine or tryptophan. The order of the fields is clone size, J gene, V gene, CDR3 length, D gene, CDR3 protein, CDR3 DNA. A D gene is named only where the DNA matches it firmly. Only some rows state a clone size, as once, few, many or a class for expanded clones.

clone size: .
J gene: TRBJ2-1
V gene: TRBV14
CDR3 length: 14
D gene: .
CDR3 protein: CASSRRRGVDEQFF
CDR3 DNA: TGTGCTAGCAGCCGAAGACGCGGGGTCGATGAGCAGTTCTTC

clone size: .
J gene: TRBJ2-2
V gene: TRBV20-1
CDR3 length: 14
D gene: .
CDR3 protein: CSARDDRVAGELFF
CDR3 DNA: TGCAGTGCTAGAGATGATAGAGTAGCCGGGGAGCTGTTTTTT

clone size: .
J gene: TRBJ2-7
V gene: TRBV9
CDR3 length: 13
D gene: .
CDR3 protein: CASSVDGFYEQYF
CDR3 DNA: TGTGCCAGCAGCGTAGATGGGTTCTACGAGCAGTACTTC

clone size: .
J gene: TRBJ1-4
V gene: TRBV10-3
CDR3 length: 13
D gene: .
CDR3 protein: CAISAGDREKLFF
CDR3 DNA: TGTGCCATCAGTGCGGGGGATCGGGAAAAACTGTTTTTT

clone size: .
J gene: TRBJ2-3
V gene: TRBV7-3
CDR3 length: 18
D gene: TRBD2
CDR3 protein: CASSCTELAGGRGDTQYF
CDR3 DNA: TGTGCCAGCAGCTGCACCGAGCTAGCGGGGGGCCGGGGGGATACGCAGTATTTT

clone size: .
J gene: TRBJ2-1
V gene: TRBV7-2
CDR3 length: 15
D gene: TRBD2
CDR3 protein: CASSLAGGGAYERFF
CDR3 DNA: TGTGCCAGCAGCTTAGCGGGCGGGGGGGCCTATGAGCGGTTCTTC

clone size: .
J gene: TRBJ2-4
V gene: TRBV20-1
CDR3 length: 11
D gene: TRBD1
CDR3 protein: CSGQGKSLLYF
CDR3 DNA: TGCAGTGGACAGGGAAAATCTCTTCTGTACTTC

clone size: few
J gene: TRBJ2-5
V gene: TRBV7-9
CDR3 length: 14
D gene: .
CDR3 protein: CASGPGFLEETQYF
CDR3 DNA: TGTGCCAGCGGACCAGGGTTTTTGGAAGAGACCCAGTACTTC

clone size: .
J gene: TRBJ2-5
V gene: TRBV20-1
CDR3 length: 13
D gene: .
CDR3 protein: CSARVALGETQYF
CDR3 DNA: TGCAGTGCTAGAGTGGCCCTAGGAGAGACCCAGTACTTC

clone size: .
J gene: TRBJ2-3
V gene: TRBV29-1
CDR3 length: 13
D gene: TRBD1
CDR3 protein: CSVRSDRADTQYF
CDR3 DNA: TGCAGCGTTAGATCGGACAGGGCAGATACGCAGTATTTT

clone size: .
J gene: TRBJ2-1
V gene: TRBV6-6
CDR3 length: 12
D gene: .
CDR3 protein: CASKTGAKEQFF
CDR3 DNA: TGTGCCAGCAAAACAGGAGCGAAGGAGCAGTTCTTC

clone size: .
J gene: TRBJ1-5
V gene: TRBV24-1
CDR3 length: 14
D gene: .
CDR3 protein: CATSGERGNQPQHF
CDR3 DNA: TGTGCCACCAGTGGGGAGAGGGGGAACCAGCCCCAGCATTTT